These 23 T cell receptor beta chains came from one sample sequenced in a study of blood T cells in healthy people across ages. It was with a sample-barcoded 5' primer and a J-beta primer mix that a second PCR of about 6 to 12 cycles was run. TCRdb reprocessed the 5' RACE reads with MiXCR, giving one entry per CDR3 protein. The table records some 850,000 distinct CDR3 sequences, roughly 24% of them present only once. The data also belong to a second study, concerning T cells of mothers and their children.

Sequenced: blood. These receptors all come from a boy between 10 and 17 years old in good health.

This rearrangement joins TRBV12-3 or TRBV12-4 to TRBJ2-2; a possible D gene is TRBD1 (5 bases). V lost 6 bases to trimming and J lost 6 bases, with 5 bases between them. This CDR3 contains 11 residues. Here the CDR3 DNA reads TGTGCCAGCAGGACAGCCGGGGAGCTGTTTTTT. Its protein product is CASRTAGELFF.

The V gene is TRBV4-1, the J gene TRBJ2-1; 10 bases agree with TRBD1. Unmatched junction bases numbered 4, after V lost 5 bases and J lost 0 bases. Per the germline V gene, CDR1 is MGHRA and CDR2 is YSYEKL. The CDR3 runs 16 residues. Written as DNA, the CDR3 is TGCGCCAGCAGCGCCGACAGGGGGCTCTCCTACAATGAGCAGTTCTTC. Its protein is CASSADRGLSYNEQFF.

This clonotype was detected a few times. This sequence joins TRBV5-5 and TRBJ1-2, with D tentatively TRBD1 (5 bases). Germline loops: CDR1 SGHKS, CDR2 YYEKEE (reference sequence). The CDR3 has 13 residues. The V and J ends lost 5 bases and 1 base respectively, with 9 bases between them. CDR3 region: CASRRDLNYGYTF. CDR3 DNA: TGTGCCAGCAGGAGGGACCTTAACTATGGCTACACCTTC.

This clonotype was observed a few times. The CDR3 loop reads CASSPASNIQYF. The CDR3 DNA sequence: TGCGCCAGCAGCCCGGCTTCGAACATTCAGTACTTC. This chain links TRBV5-1 with TRBJ2-4; D remains ambiguous. Trimming removed 4 bases from V and 7 bases from J, with 9 bases in between. The CDR3 extends over 12 amino acids. Germline V CDR1 and CDR2: SGHRS, YFSETQ.

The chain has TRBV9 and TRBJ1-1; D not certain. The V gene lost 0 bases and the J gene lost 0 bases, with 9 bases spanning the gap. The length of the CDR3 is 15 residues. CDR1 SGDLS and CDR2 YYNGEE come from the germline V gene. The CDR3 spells CASSVGPDMNTEAFF. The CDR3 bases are TGTGCCAGCAGCGTAGGTCCAGATATGAACACTGAAGCTTTCTTT.

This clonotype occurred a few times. This CDR3 is CASGGGNTGELFF. Written as DNA, the CDR3 is TGTGCCAGCGGGGGTGGGAACACCGGGGAGCTGTTTTTT. V usage is TRBV11-2 and J usage is TRBJ2-2; D might be TRBD1 or TRBD2, each matching 5 bases. V lost 8 bases to trimming and J lost 1 base, with 8 bases between them. This CDR3 is 13 amino acids long. Germline lookup yields CDR1 SGHAT and CDR2 FQNNGV.

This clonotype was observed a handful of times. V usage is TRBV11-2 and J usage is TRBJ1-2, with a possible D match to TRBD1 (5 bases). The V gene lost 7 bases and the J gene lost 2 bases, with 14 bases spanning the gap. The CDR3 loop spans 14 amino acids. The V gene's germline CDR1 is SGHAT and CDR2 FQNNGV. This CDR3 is CASIKIGDNYGYTF. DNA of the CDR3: TGTGCCAGCATCAAAATAGGGGACAACTATGGCTACACCTTC.

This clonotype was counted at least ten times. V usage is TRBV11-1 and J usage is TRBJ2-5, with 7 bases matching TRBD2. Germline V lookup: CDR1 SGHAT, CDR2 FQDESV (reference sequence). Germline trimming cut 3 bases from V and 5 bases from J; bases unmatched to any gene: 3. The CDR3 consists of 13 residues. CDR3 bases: TGTGCCAGCAGCTTTACCGGGAGGGAGACCCAGTACTTC. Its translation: CASSFTGRETQYF.

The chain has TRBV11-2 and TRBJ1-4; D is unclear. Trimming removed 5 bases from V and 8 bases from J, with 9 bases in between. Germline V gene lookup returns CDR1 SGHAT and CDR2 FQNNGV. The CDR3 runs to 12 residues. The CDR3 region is CASSHNGEKLFF. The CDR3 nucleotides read TGTGCCAGCAGCCACAACGGAGAAAAACTGTTTTTT.

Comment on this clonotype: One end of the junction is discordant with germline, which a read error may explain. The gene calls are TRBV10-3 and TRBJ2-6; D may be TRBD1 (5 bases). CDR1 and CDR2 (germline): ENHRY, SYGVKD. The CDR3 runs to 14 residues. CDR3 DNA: TGTGCCATCAGTGAGACGGAAGGGGCCGACGTCCTGACTTTC. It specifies CAISETEGADVLTF.

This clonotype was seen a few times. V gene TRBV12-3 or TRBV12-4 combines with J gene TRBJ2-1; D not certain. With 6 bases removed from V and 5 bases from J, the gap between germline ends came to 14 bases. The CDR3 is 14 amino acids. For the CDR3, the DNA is TGTGCCAGCAGCCCTGGGGTTAGAGACAATGAGCAGTTCTTC. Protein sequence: CASSPGVRDNEQFF.

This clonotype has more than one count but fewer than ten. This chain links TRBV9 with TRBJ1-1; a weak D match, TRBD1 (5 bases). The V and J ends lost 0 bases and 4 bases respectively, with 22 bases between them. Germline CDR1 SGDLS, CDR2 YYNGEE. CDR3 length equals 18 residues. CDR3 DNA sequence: TGTGCCAGCAGCGTAGGAGGGGCCCTCGGCTCCGGGGGCACTGAAGCTTTCTTT. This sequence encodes CASSVGGALGSGGTEAFF.

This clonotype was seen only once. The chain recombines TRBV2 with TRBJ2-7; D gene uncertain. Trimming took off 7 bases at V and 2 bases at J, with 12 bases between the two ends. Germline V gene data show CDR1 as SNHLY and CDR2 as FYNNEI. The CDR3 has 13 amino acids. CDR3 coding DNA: TGTGCCAGCACAGCTTACGGCACCTACGAGCAGTACTTC. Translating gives CASTAYGTYEQYF.

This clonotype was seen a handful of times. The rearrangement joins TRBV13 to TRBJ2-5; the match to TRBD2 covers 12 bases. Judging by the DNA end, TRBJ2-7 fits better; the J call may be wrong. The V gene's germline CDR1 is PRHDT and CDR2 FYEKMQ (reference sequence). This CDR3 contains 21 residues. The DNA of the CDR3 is TGTGCCAGCAGTAGGACTAGCGGGGACACCTGGCTTCTTCCAAGCTCCTACGAGCAGTACTTC. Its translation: CASSRTSGDTWLLPSSYEQYF.

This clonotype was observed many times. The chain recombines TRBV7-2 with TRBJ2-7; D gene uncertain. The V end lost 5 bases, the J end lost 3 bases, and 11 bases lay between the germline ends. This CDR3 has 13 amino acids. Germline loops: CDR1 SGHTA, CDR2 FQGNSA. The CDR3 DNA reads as TGTGCCAGCAGCCCCGGACGGCGCTACGAGCAGTACTTC. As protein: CASSPGRRYEQYF. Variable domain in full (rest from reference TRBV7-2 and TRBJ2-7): GAGVSQSPSNKVTEKGKDVELRCDPISGHTALYWYRQSLGQGLEFLIYFQGNSAPDKSGLPSDRFSAERTGGSVSTLTIQRTQQEDSAVYLCASSPGRRYEQYFGPGTRLTVT.

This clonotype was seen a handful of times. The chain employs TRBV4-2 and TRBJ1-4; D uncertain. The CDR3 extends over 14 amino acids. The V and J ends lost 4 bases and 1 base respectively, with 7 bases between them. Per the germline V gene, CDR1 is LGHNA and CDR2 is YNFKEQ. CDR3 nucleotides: TGTGCCAGCAGCCCATTAGGAACTAATGAAAAACTGTTTTTT. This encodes CASSPLGTNEKLFF.

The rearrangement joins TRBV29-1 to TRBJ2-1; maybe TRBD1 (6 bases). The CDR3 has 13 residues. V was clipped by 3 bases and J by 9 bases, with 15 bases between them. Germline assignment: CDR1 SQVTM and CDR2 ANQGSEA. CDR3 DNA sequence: TGCAGCGTTGACAGGGGCTACACGGGTGAGCAGTTCTTC. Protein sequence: CSVDRGYTGEQFF.

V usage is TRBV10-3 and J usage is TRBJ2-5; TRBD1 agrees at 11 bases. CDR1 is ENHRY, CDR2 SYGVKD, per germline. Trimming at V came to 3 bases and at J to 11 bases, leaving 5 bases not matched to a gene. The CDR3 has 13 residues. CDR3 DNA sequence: TGTGCCATCAGTGAAAACCGGGACAGGGGGCAGTACTTC. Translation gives CAISENRDRGQYF.

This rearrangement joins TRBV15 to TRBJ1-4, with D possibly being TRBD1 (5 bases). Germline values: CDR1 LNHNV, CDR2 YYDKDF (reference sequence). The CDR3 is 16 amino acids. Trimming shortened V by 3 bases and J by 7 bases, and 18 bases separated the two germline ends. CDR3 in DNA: TGTGCCACCAGCAGGGACCCCGGGACTGTGAGTGAAAAACTGTTTTTT. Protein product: CATSRDPGTVSEKLFF.

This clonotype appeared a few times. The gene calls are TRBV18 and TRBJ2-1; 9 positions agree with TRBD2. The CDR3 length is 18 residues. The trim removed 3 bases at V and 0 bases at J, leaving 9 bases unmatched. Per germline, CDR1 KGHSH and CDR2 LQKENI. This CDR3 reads CASSPVRAGGFSYNEQFF. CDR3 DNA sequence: TGTGCCAGCTCACCGGTCCGGGCGGGGGGGTTCTCCTACAATGAGCAGTTCTTC.

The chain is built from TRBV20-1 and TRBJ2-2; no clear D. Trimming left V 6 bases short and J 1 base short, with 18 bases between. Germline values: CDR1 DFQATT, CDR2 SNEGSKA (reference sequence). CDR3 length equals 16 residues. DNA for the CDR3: TGCAGTGCCGCTTTTCCCGAGACTCAGAACACCGGGGAGCTGTTTTTT. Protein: CSAAFPETQNTGELFF.

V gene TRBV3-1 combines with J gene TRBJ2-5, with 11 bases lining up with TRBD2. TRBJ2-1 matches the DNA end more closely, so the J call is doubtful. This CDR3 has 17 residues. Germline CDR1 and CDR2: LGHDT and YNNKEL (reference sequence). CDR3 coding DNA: TGTGCCAGCAGCCAGCCGGGACTAGCGGACGGGCCCCATGAGCAGTTCTTC. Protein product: CASSQPGLADGPHEQFF.

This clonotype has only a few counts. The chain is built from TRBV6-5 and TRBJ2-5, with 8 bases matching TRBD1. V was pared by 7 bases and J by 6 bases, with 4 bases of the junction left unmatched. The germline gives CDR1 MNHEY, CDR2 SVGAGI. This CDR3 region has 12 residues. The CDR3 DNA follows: TGTGCCAGCATCGGACAGGGAAAGACCCAGTACTTC. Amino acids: CASIGQGKTQYF.